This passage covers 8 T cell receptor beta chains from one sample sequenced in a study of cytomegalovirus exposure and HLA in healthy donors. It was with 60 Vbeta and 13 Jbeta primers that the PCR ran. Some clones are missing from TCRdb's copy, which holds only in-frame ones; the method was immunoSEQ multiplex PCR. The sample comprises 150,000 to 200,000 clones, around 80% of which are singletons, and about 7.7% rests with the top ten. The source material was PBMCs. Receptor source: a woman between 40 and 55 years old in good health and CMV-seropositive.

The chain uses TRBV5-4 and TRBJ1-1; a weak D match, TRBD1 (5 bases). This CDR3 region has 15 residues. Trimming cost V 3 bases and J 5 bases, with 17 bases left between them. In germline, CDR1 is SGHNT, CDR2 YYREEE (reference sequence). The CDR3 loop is CASSSPAGMITEAFF. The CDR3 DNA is TGTGCCAGCAGCTCGCCAGCAGGGATGATTACTGAAGCTTTCTTT.

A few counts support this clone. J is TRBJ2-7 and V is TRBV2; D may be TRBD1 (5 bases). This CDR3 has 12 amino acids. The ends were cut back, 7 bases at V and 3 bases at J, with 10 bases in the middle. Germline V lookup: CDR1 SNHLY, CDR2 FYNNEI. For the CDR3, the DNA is TGTGCCAGCAACCGAGACAGCTACGAGCAGTACTTC. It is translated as CASNRDSYEQYF.

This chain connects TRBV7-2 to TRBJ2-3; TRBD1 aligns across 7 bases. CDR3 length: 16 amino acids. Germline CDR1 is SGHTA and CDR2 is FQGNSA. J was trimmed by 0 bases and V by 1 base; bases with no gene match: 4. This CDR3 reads CASSLGQGPSTDTQYF. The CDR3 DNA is TGTGCCAGCAGCTTAGGACAGGGACCCAGCACAGATACGCAGTATTTT.

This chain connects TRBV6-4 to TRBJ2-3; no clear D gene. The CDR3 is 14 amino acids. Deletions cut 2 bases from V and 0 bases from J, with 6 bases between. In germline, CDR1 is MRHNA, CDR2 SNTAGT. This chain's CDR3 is CASSDTISTDTQYF. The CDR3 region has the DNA TGTGCCAGCAGTGACACTATCAGCACAGATACGCAGTATTTT.

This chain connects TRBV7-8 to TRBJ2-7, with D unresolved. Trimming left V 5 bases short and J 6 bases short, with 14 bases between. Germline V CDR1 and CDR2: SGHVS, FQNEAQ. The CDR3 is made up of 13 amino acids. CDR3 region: CASSLAPVGEQYF. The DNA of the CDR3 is TGTGCCAGCAGCCTTGCACCCGTCGGCGAGCAGTACTTC.

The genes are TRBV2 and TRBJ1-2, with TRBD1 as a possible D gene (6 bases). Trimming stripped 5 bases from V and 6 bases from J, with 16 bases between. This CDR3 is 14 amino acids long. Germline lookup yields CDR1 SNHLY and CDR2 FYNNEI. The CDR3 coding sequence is TGTGCCAGCAGTATGTCCCAGGGGAGAGATGGCTACACCTTC. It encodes CASSMSQGRDGYTF.

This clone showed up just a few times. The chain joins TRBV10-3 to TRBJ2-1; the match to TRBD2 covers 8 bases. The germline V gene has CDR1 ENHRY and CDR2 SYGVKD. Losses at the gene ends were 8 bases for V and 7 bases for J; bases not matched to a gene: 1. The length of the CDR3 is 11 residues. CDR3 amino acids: CAIRGGNEQFF. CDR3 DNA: TGTGCCATCCGGGGGGGGAATGAGCAGTTCTTC.

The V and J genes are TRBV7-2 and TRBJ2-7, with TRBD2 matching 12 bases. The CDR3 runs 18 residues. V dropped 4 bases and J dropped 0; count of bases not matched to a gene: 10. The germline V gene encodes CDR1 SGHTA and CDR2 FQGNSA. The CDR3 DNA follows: TGTGCCAGCAGCTATAGGGGCTCGACTAGCGGGAGCTCCTACGAGCAGTACTTC. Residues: CASSYRGSTSGSSYEQYF.